The rows below give T cell receptor beta chains drawn from one sample of a study of tumor and adjacent non-tumor tissue in lung cancer. TCRdb independently ran MiXCR on the multiplex PCR reads; one entry per CDR3 protein. Here the sample spans about 82,000 distinct CDR3 sequences, under 80% being singletons. The sequenced sample was lung tumor tissue. The receptors were sampled from a woman between 50 and 59 years old with non-small cell lung cancer. CDR3s include the opening cysteine and the closing phenylalanine or tryptophan. A D gene is named only where the DNA matches it firmly. Size tells how often a clone was seen (once, few, many) or the class of an expanded clone, and some rows leave it out.

v_gene	abundance	j_gene	d_gene	CDR3aa	CDR3nt
TRBV6-2/TRBV6-3	.	TRBJ2-1	.	CASSSVPYNEQFF	TGTGCCAGTAGTTCAGTCCCTTACAATGAGCAGTTCTTC
TRBV27	few	TRBJ2-1	.	CVSSPTYVSYNEQFF	TGTGTCAGCAGCCCGACTTATGTCTCCTACAATGAGCAGTTCTTC
TRBV12-3/TRBV12-4	.	TRBJ2-5	.	CDSSLAIVAQYF	TGTGACAGCAGTTTAGCCATCGTGGCCCAGTACTTC
TRBV6-2/TRBV6-3	.	TRBJ2-3	.	CASSYPMITRDTQYF	TGTGCCAGCAGTTACCCTATGATTACAAGAGATACGCAGTATTTT
TRBV6-2/TRBV6-3	.	TRBJ2-1	TRBD2	CASNHSGAGDNEQFF	TGTGCCAGCAATCATTCCGGGGCGGGAGACAATGAGCAGTTCTTC
TRBV4-1	.	TRBJ2-1	.	CASSLCSLYGPYNEQFF	TGCGCCAGCAGCCTCTGCTCATTGTATGGCCCCTACAATGAGCAGTTCTTC
TRBV20-1	many	TRBJ2-1	.	CSARGTTYNEQFF	TGCAGTGCTAGAGGGACAACTTACAATGAGCAGTTCTTC
TRBV20-1	many	TRBJ2-1	.	CSARPTPSATPYNEQFF	TGCAGTGCTAGACCCACCCCTAGCGCGACCCCCTACAATGAGCAGTTCTTC
TRBV6-2/TRBV6-3	.	TRBJ2-1	.	CASSYIGEVEEKFF	TGTGCCAGCAGTTACATAGGGGAGGTGGAAGAGAAGTTCTTC
TRBV11-1	.	TRBJ2-1	.	CASSSHGLRVDEQFF	TGTGCCAGCAGCTCCCATGGGTTGAGGGTCGATGAGCAGTTCTTC
TRBV7-9	few	TRBJ2-3	.	CASSLRDGSTFRYTDTQYF	TGTGCCAGCAGCTTACGTGACGGGAGTACGTTTCGTTACACAGATACGCAGTATTTT
TRBV12-3/TRBV12-4	.	TRBJ1-4	.	CASSLQGMTEKLFF	TGTGCCAGCAGTTTACAGGGAATGACGGAAAAACTGTTTTTC
TRBV6-2/TRBV6-3	once	TRBJ2-1	.	CISSFLNYEQFF	TGTATCAGCAGTTTTCTAAACTATGAGCAGTTCTTC
TRBV6-5	.	TRBJ2-1	TRBD1	CVSTKGARGSRDNEQFF	TGTGTCAGCACCAAGGGGGCTAGAGGGAGCCGAGACAATGAGCAGTTCTTC
TRBV5-1	.	TRBJ2-7	.	CACRPVGLGIRDYEQYF	TGCGCCTGCAGACCGGTTGGACTGGGGATTCGGGACTACGAGCAGTACTTC
TRBV5-4	.	TRBJ1-1	.	CAGSSDAMNTEAFF	TGTGCCGGCAGCTCCGACGCAATGAACACTGAAGCTTTCTTT
TRBV29-1	.	TRBJ1-1	.	CNVGGVENTEAFF	TGCAACGTTGGGGGGGTAGAGAACACTGAAGCTTTCTTT
TRBV24-1	.	TRBJ1-5	.	CANSAGQNSNQPQHF	TGTGCCAACAGTGCTGGACAGAATAGCAATCAGCCCCAGCATTTT
TRBV11-2	.	TRBJ2-3	TRBD1	CTSSLGTGRTDTQYF	TGTACTAGCAGTTTGGGGACAGGACGCACAGATACGCAGTATTTT
TRBV7-6	.	TRBJ1-4	.	CACSPEVSATNEKLFF	TGTGCCTGCAGCCCGGAGGTGTCTGCAACTAATGAAAAACTGTTTTTT
TRBV11-3	.	TRBJ2-7	TRBD1	CASSPRDRDYEQYF	TGTGCCAGCAGCCCGCGGGACAGGGACTACGAGCAGTACTTC
TRBV6-5	.	TRBJ2-1	.	CASIYSGRNNEQFF	TGTGCCAGCATTTACTCGGGTCGAAACAATGAGCAGTTCTTC